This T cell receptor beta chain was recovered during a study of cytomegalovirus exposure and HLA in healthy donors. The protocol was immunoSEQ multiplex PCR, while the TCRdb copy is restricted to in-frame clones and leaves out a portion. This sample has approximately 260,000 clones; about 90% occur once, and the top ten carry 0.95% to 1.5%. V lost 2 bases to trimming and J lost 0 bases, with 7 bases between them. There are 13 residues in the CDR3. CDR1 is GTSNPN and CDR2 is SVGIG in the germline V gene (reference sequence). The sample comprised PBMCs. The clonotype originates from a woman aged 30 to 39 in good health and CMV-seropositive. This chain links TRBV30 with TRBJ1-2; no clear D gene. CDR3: CAWSYTPNYGYTF. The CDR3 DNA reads TGTGCCTGGAGTTACACGCCTAACTATGGCTACACCTTC. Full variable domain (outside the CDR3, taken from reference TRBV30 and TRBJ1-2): SQTIHQWPATLVQPVGSPLSLECTVEGTSNPNLYWYRQAAGRGLQLLFYSVGIGQISSEVPQNLSASRPQDRQFILSSKKLLLSDSGFYLCAWSYTPNYGYTFGSGTRLTVV.